This T cell receptor beta chain derives from a study of blood T cell repertoires in COVID-19. At the level of the study: Samples representing acute and convalescent COVID-19 were sourced from the United States, Italy and Spain.

Recruits, aged roughly 18 to 95 years, lived in 24 US areas. Cohort placement rested on clinical history that participants reported themselves. Sequencing was performed with immunoSEQ multiplex PCR; in TCRdb, only in-frame clones are kept and a portion is missing. Here the sample spans some 200,000 clones, approximately 91% being singletons. This sequence was found in a young woman who had recovered from COVID-19. The sample consisted of PBMCs or T cells enriched from blood (not recorded which).

This CDR3 is CASSPTGMGTEAFF. In DNA, the CDR3 is TGTGCCAGCAGCCCAACAGGGATGGGCACTGAAGCTTTCTTT. V is TRBV3-1 (or the pseudogene TRBV3-2) and J is TRBJ1-1, with D possibly matching TRBD1 (6 bases). V shed 4 bases and J shed 4 bases, with 13 bases lying between them. Germline V gives CDR1 LGHDT, CDR2 YNNKEL (reference sequence). The CDR3 consists of 14 residues.